The entry that follows covers one T cell receptor (beta chain) sequence. The antigen remains unidentified. This CDR3 region has 15 residues. The V gene's germline CDR1 is SGDLS and CDR2 YYNGEE. With 3 bases removed from V and 6 bases from J, the gap between germline ends came to 17 bases. The data stem from a study of cytomegalovirus exposure and HLA in healthy donors. At collection, donors were nominally healthy, but unrecorded immune exposures were probable. The PCR used 60 Vbeta and 13 Jbeta primers. Generated by immunoSEQ multiplex PCR, the TCRdb table keeps only in-frame clones and is missing some. The sample lists 95,000 or so clones; 75% to 85% were seen once. The study, taken as a whole, reports: It was 150 to 200 TCR beta chains that were listed as cytomegalovirus-associated. A few of the chains that were CMV-associated were confirmed in vitro to be specific for CMV antigens.

The receptor's source is a woman aged 35 to 49 in good health and CMV-seronegative. Sequenced material: PBMCs. The rearrangement links TRBV9 to TRBJ2-3, with D possibly matching TRBD2 (5 bases). The CDR3 is CASSALLGSGDTQYF. The CDR3 DNA follows: TGTGCCAGCAGCGCACTACTAGGAAGCGGCGATACGCAGTATTTT. Full variable domain (rest looked up from reference TRBV9 and TRBJ2-3): DSGVTQTPKHLITATGQRVTLRCSPRSGDLSVYWYQQSLDQGLQFLIQYYNGEERAKGNILERFSAQQFPDLHSELNLSSLELGDSALYFCASSALLGSGDTQYFGPGTRLTVL.